These 31 T cell receptor beta chains were sequenced from one sample in a study of T cells in Graves' hyperthyroidism and ophthalmopathy. RNA transcripts served as the template for amplifying TCR beta CDR3 regions. Using the HTBI primer set, a first-round RT-PCR was run on the TCR CDR3. TCRdb reanalysed the multiplex PCR reads using MiXCR and keeps one entry per CDR3 protein. The sample contains approximately 700,000 distinct CDR3 sequences, about 15% of which appear only once. The sample was blood. These receptors originate from a young man with Graves' hyperthyroidism.

With regard to this clonotype: Compared with germline, one end of the junction differs, possibly owing to a read error. The chain recombines TRBV7-3 with TRBJ2-3; TRBD2 matches 12 bases. The CDR3 has 16 amino acids. Germline V gene lookup returns CDR1 SGHTA and CDR2 FQGTGA. The CDR3 DNA sequence: TGTGCCAACAGCTTAAGGACTAGCGGGAACACAGATACGCAGTATTTT. The encoded protein is CANSLRTSGNTDTQYF.

This clonotype was picked up a small number of times. V usage is TRBV2 and J usage is TRBJ2-7; D not resolved. CDR1 SNHLY and CDR2 FYNNEI come from the germline V gene. Trimming removed 4 bases from V and 2 bases from J, with 12 bases in between. The CDR3 totals 14 residues. The CDR3 coding sequence is TGTGCCAGCAGTGGTGAAGGCAGGCCCTACGAGCAGTACTTC. Protein sequence: CASSGEGRPYEQYF. Full variable domain (rest looked up from reference TRBV2 and TRBJ2-7): EPEVTQTPSHQVTQMGQEVILRCVPISNHLYFYWYRQILGQKVEFLVSFYNNEISEKSEIFDDQFSVERPDGSNFTLKIRSTKLEDSAMYFCASSGEGRPYEQYFGPGTRLTVT.

J is TRBJ2-5 and V is TRBV15, with D possibly matching TRBD1 (5 bases). The CDR3 runs to 14 residues. The germline V gene encodes CDR1 LNHNV and CDR2 YYDKDF (reference sequence). The ends were cut back, 3 bases at V and 1 base at J, with 9 bases in the middle. CDR3 bases: TGTGCCACCAGCAGGCGGCAGGGCCAAGAGACCCAGTACTTC. Translated: CATSRRQGQETQYF.

This clonotype was picked up many times. The gene calls are TRBV28 and TRBJ1-1; TRBD1 might be the D (6 bases). The CDR3 runs to 15 residues. Germline CDR1 reads MDHEN; CDR2 reads SYDVKM. The V end lost 5 bases, the J end lost 2 bases, and 15 bases lay between the germline ends. CDR3 nucleotide sequence: TGTGCCAGCAGTACCCTACAGGGAAAAAACACTGAAGCTTTCTTT. Amino acids: CASSTLQGKNTEAFF.

At least ten counts were recorded for this clonotype. This chain links TRBV20-1 with TRBJ1-1; the D gene is possibly TRBD1 (5 bases). Germline assignment: CDR1 DFQATT and CDR2 SNEGSKA (reference sequence). The CDR3 runs to 13 residues. The V and J ends lost 3 bases and 1 base respectively, with 9 bases between them. Written as DNA, the CDR3 is TGCAGTGCTAGGGCCGGGACGAACACTGAAGCTTTCTTT. It translates to CSARAGTNTEAFF.

This clonotype has ten or more counts. V is TRBV28 and J is TRBJ2-7, with D maybe TRBD1 (5 bases). Germline CDR1 and CDR2: MDHEN and SYDVKM. V lost 5 bases and J 2 bases, leaving 13 bases between the germline ends. The CDR3 totals 14 residues. CDR3 DNA: TGTGCCAGCAGTGGGCCTTGGGGCCCCTACGAGCAGTACTTC. Its translation: CASSGPWGPYEQYF. The full variable domain, rest sourced from reference TRBV28 and TRBJ2-7, is DVKVTQSSRYLVKRTGEKVFLECVQDMDHENMFWYRQDPGLGLRLIYFSYDVKMKEKGDIPEGYSVSREKKERFSLILESASTNQTSMYLCASSGPWGPYEQYFGPGTRLTVT.

V gene TRBV20-1 combines with J gene TRBJ2-7; D uncertain. The CDR3 sequence is 13 residues long. CDR1 DFQATT and CDR2 SNEGSKA come from the germline V gene (reference sequence). The V and J ends lost 1 base and 7 bases respectively, with 14 bases between them. In nucleotides, the CDR3 is TGCAGTGCTAGAGGGGGTGGCACACCGGAGCAGTACTTC. Translated, it gives CSARGGGTPEQYF.

This clonotype came up many times. This chain links TRBV12-3 or TRBV12-4 with TRBJ2-1; 9 bases line up with TRBD2. CDR3 size: 16 residues. J was trimmed by 5 bases and V by 0 bases; bases with no gene match: 5. The CDR3 nucleotides read TGTGCCAGCAGTTTAGCGGGCGGGAGGGCCGACAATGAGCAGTTCTTC. This encodes CASSLAGGRADNEQFF.

This chain uses TRBV6-2 or TRBV6-3 with TRBJ1-1, with D perhaps matching TRBD1 (6 bases). Trimming took off 5 bases at V and 8 bases at J, with 15 bases between the two ends. The CDR3 consists of 13 residues. Germline CDR1 reads MNHEY; CDR2 reads SVGEGT. In DNA, the CDR3 is TGTGCCAGCAGTCAGGACTGGGGGCAAGAAGCTTTCTTT. Its protein product is CASSQDWGQEAFF.

For the CDR3, the DNA is TGCAGTGCTGGTTACCGGGACAGTAGCACAGATACGCAGTATTTT. As protein: CSAGYRDSSTDTQYF. The chain is built from TRBV20-1 and TRBJ2-3; 7 bases match TRBD1. This CDR3 is built from 15 residues. Germline loops: CDR1 DFQATT, CDR2 SNEGSKA (reference sequence). The V gene end was trimmed by 5 bases and the J gene end by 0 bases; junction bases not matched to a gene: 8.

Written as DNA, the CDR3 is TGTGCCAGCAGAGAATCCAGGGAGGCTGAAGCTTTCTTT. Encoded protein: CASRESREAEAFF. The rearrangement uses TRBV2 and TRBJ1-1, with D perhaps matching TRBD1 (5 bases). The CDR3 contains 13 residues. Germline V lookup: CDR1 SNHLY, CDR2 FYNNEI. Trimming took off 6 bases at V and 6 bases at J, with 14 bases between the two ends.

This clonotype was seen at least ten times. The gene calls are TRBV11-2 and TRBJ2-3; D may be TRBD2 (5 bases). CDR1 is SGHAT, CDR2 FQNNGV, per germline. The CDR3 spans 17 residues. V was pared by 5 bases and J by 6 bases, with 24 bases between. CDR3 coding DNA: TGTGCCAGCAGCCCAACCGTCCTTGGGAGCGGTACGGATACGCAGTATTTT. Protein product: CASSPTVLGSGTDTQYF.

This clonotype has at least ten counts. J is TRBJ2-3 and V is TRBV11-2, with D possibly being TRBD1 (6 bases). The CDR3 runs 16 residues. V was cut by 4 bases and J by 4 bases, with 18 bases left in between. CDR1 is SGHAT, CDR2 FQNNGV, per germline. The CDR3 here is CASSSDRSLPPDTQYF. The CDR3 DNA is TGTGCCAGCAGCTCCGACAGGTCCCTGCCGCCAGATACGCAGTATTTT. Full variable domain (missing parts from reference TRBV11-2 and TRBJ2-3): EAGVAQSPRYKIIEKRQSVAFWCNPISGHATLYWYQQILGQGPKLLIQFQNNGVVDDSQLPKDRFSAERLKGVDSTLKIQPAKLEDSAVYLCASSSDRSLPPDTQYFGPGTRLTVL.

The chain recombines TRBV7-2 with TRBJ1-5; 7 bases line up with TRBD1. Germline loops: CDR1 SGHTA, CDR2 FQGNSA. This CDR3 is built from 15 residues. The J segment lost 3 bases and the V segment lost 5 bases, leaving 7 bases of the junction unmatched. DNA of the CDR3: TGTGCCAGCAGCCCAAGACAGGGCGTCAATCAGCCCCAGCATTTT. Its protein product is CASSPRQGVNQPQHF. Complete variable domain (other parts from reference TRBV7-2 and TRBJ1-5): GAGVSQSPSNKVTEKGKDVELRCDPISGHTALYWYRQSLGQGLEFLIYFQGNSAPDKSGLPSDRFSAERTGGSVSTLTIQRTQQEDSAVYLCASSPRQGVNQPQHFGDGTRLSIL.

The CDR3 bases are TGTGCTAGTGGTTTGGCGGCCGGACGGACCCAGTACTTC. This codes for CASGLAAGRTQYF. This chain uses TRBV12-5 with TRBJ2-5; D ambiguous. CDR3 size: 13 residues. Germline CDR1 reads LGHNT; CDR2 reads FRNRAP. Deletions cut 1 base from V and 7 bases from J, with 10 bases between.

This sequence joins TRBV5-1 and TRBJ2-3, with D possibly being TRBD2 (6 bases). The CDR3 contains 16 residues. V was shortened by 5 bases and J by 2 bases, with 18 bases between the two germline ends. Germline V lookup: CDR1 SGHRS, CDR2 YFSETQ. The CDR3: CASREGSGRLTDTQYF. CDR3 DNA: TGCGCCAGCAGAGAGGGTAGCGGAAGACTCACAGATACGCAGTATTTT.

This clonotype was counted only a few times. J is TRBJ2-5 and V is TRBV27, with D perhaps given as TRBD1 or TRBD2 (5 bases each). This CDR3 is 15 amino acids long. Trimming cost V 2 bases and J 1 base, with 11 bases left between them. Germline lookup yields CDR1 MNHEY and CDR2 SMNVEV (reference sequence). The CDR3 is CASSLMGEPQETQYF. Written as DNA, the CDR3 is TGTGCCAGCAGTTTAATGGGGGAACCCCAAGAGACCCAGTACTTC.

The rearrangement links TRBV30 to TRBJ2-2; D is perhaps TRBD2 (7 bases). This CDR3 is built from 18 residues. Trimming left V 4 bases short and J 3 bases short, with 24 bases between. The V gene's germline CDR1 is GTSNPN and CDR2 SVGIG (reference sequence). CDR3 DNA: TGTGCCTGGATTGGAGGTCGTTTTGCGGGGGCCGACACCGGGGAGCTGTTTTTT. This gives the protein CAWIGGRFAGADTGELFF.

There are a few counts of this clonotype. This chain links TRBV20-1 with TRBJ1-6; perhaps TRBD1 as D (5 bases). Trimming shortened V by 1 base and J by 10 bases, and 8 bases separated the two germline ends. Germline values: CDR1 DFQATT, CDR2 SNEGSKA (reference sequence). The CDR3 loop spans 12 amino acids. CDR3 DNA sequence: TGCAGTGCTAGAGCCCAGGGATCACCCCTCCACTTT. Translated, it gives CSARAQGSPLHF.

This clonotype was seen a handful of times. The J gene is TRBJ1-3, the V gene TRBV7-9; tentative D call: TRBD1 (6 bases). V was shortened by 5 bases and J by 1 base, with 15 bases between the two germline ends. Germline V gene sequence: CDR1 SEHNR, CDR2 FQNEAQ (reference sequence). The CDR3 spans 16 residues. The CDR3 coding sequence is TGTGCCAGCAGCCCTAGGGGGGGGGCTTCTGGAAACACCATATATTTT. It specifies CASSPRGGASGNTIYF.

This rearrangement joins TRBV7-6 to TRBJ2-3; D call uncertain. Trimming took off 0 bases at V and 4 bases at J, with 8 bases between the two ends. CDR3 length equals 14 residues. The germline gives CDR1 SGHVS, CDR2 FNYEAQ. The CDR3 region is CASSLAKRADTQYF. CDR3 nucleotides: TGTGCCAGCAGCTTAGCGAAGCGAGCAGATACGCAGTATTTT.

This chain links TRBV5-1 with TRBJ2-1; TRBD1 matches at 9 bases. The CDR3 loop spans 16 amino acids. Germline-derived CDR1 and CDR2 are SGHRS and YFSETQ. V dropped 0 bases and J dropped 9; count of bases not matched to a gene: 10. CDR3 nucleotide sequence: TGCGCCAGCAGCTTGGTGGCGGGAGAGGGACAGGGTGAGCAGTTCTTC. It translates to CASSLVAGEGQGEQFF.

In this sample, this clonotype turned up many times. The gene calls are TRBV12-5 and TRBJ2-1; 13 bases fit TRBD2. Germline V gene sequence: CDR1 LGHNT, CDR2 FRNRAP. V was pared by 5 bases and J by 8 bases, with 6 bases of the junction left unmatched. The CDR3 runs to 15 residues. CDR3 sequence (DNA): TGTGCTAGTGGTACAACGACTAGCGGGAGGTATGAGCAGTTCTTC. It specifies CASGTTTSGRYEQFF.

This clonotype was counted many times. The rearrangement links TRBV14 to TRBJ2-1, with TRBD2 matching 9 bases. The CDR3 is 13 residues long. J lost 11 bases, V lost 4 bases, and 6 bases had no gene match. Per germline, CDR1 SGHDN and CDR2 FVKESK. In DNA form, the CDR3 reads TGTGCCAGCAGCCCGAACAGCGGGAGGAAGCAGTTCTTC. This gives the protein CASSPNSGRKQFF.

This clonotype was detected only once. This chain connects TRBV19 to TRBJ2-5; D gene unclear. V was cut by 2 bases and J by 1 base, with 11 bases left in between. The CDR3 contains 15 residues. Looked up from germline, CDR1 is LNHDA and CDR2 is SQIVND (reference sequence). The CDR3 region has the DNA TGTGCCAGTAGTATACTGGGGTCAAGCCAAGAGACCCAGTACTTC. This codes for CASSILGSSQETQYF.

At least ten counts were recorded for this clonotype. V gene TRBV30 combines with J gene TRBJ1-4; D is unresolved. The V gene lost 1 base and the J gene lost 8 bases, with 8 bases spanning the gap. Germline loops: CDR1 GTSNPN, CDR2 SVGIG (reference sequence). This CDR3 is built from 12 residues. CDR3 amino acids: CAWSGVGEKLFF. The CDR3 DNA is TGTGCCTGGAGTGGGGTCGGGGAAAAACTGTTTTTT. Full variable domain (rest looked up from reference TRBV30 and TRBJ1-4): SQTIHQWPATLVQPVGSPLSLECTVEGTSNPNLYWYRQAAGRGLQLLFYSVGIGQISSEVPQNLSASRPQDRQFILSSKKLLLSDSGFYLCAWSGVGEKLFFGSGTQLSVL.

The rearrangement uses TRBV5-5 and TRBJ1-1; TRBD1 agrees at 7 bases. V trimming: 4 bases; J trimming: 3 bases; junction bases outside the gene matches: 9. Germline values: CDR1 SGHKS, CDR2 YYEKEE (reference sequence). CDR3 size: 15 residues. The CDR3 bases are TGTGCCAGCAGCGCGCGACAGGGATTGGACACTGAAGCTTTCTTT. It encodes CASSARQGLDTEAFF.

This clonotype showed up just once. The genes are TRBV4-3 and TRBJ2-1; TRBD2 agrees at 11 bases. CDR3 length: 15 residues. Germline-derived CDR1 and CDR2 are LGHNA and YSLEER. V lost 1 base to trimming and J lost 7 bases; unmatched junction nucleotides: 3. This CDR3 is CASSQVAGGENEQFF. CDR3 in DNA: TGCGCCAGCAGCCAAGTAGCGGGAGGGGAAAATGAGCAGTTCTTC.

V gene TRBV11-2 combines with J gene TRBJ1-4; D unclear. The CDR3 consists of 13 residues. CDR1 is SGHAT and CDR2 is FQNNGV in the germline V gene. V was shortened by 5 bases and J by 9 bases, with 13 bases between the two germline ends. The CDR3 sequence: CASSPLKRQKLFF. CDR3 bases: TGTGCCAGCAGCCCCCTTAAACGGCAAAAACTGTTTTTT.

In its sample, this clonotype was seen a few times. This chain links TRBV9 with TRBJ2-5; D remains unclear. The CDR3 totals 15 residues. Germline V gives CDR1 SGDLS, CDR2 YYNGEE. V lost 2 bases to trimming and J lost 4 bases, with 15 bases between them. The DNA of the CDR3 is TGTGCCAGCAGCGTCCGGGTCTCAGATGGAGAGACCCAGTACTTC. Amino acids: CASSVRVSDGETQYF.

This clonotype was picked up a small number of times. This rearrangement joins TRBV28 to TRBJ2-1; 11 bases line up with TRBD2. The V and J ends lost 11 bases and 2 bases, in that order; junction bases with no gene match: 5. Germline V lookup: CDR1 MDHEN, CDR2 SYDVKM. This CDR3 is built from 14 residues. CDR3 sequence: CAGTSGGPYNEQFF. The CDR3 DNA is TGTGCCGGTACTAGCGGGGGCCCCTACAATGAGCAGTTCTTC.